This TCR beta chain was recorded in a study of breast tumors, draining lymph nodes, adjacent tissues. Breast cancer patients provided tissue from their axillary draining lymph nodes. This clonotype was counted many times. The target antigen is unknown. V was pared by 1 base and J by 2 bases, with 10 bases between. The CDR3 contains 14 residues. Germline assignment: CDR1 SGHNT and CDR2 YYREEE (reference sequence). General study results and limits: The data were judged consistent with most tumor T cells coming from lymph node and expanding in tumor. The lymph node origin of tumor T cells was framed as consistent with a hypothesis, not demonstrated.

TCRdb re-derived calls from the multiplex PCR reads in MiXCR, one entry per CDR3 protein. The sample yields about 130,000 distinct CDR3 sequences, approximately 21% seen once. The sequence came from a female donor with breast cancer. Some clones in this sample may be carry-over from other donors' samples. The sequencing sample was made of axillary lymph node tissue. This rearrangement joins TRBV5-4 to TRBJ2-7; tentatively, D is TRBD2 (6 bases). This chain's CDR3 is CASSLPGVPYEQYF. The CDR3 DNA reads TGTGCCAGCAGCTTGCCGGGAGTGCCCTACGAGCAGTACTTC.